Given below is one T cell receptor (beta chain) in context. The antigen is undetermined. During colonoscopy, one to two rectal pinch biopsies were collected. Controls had colonoscopy for suspected IBD, with normal endoscopy and no IBD the following year. Sequencing depth was up to 500,000 reads per sample. Sequencing used immunoSEQ multiplex PCR; TCRdb keeps in-frame clones, though not all of them. Here the sample spans approximately 17,000 clones, more than 75% being singletons. Trimming removed 1 base at V and 0 bases at J, with 11 bases between. The CDR3 is 16 amino acids. CDR1 is SGHRS, CDR2 YFSETQ, per germline. These data come from a study of pediatric ulcerative colitis. The study's findings and limits: Rectal repertoires separated controls, mild-moderate and acute severe colitis. Blood-rectal clonal overlap within each person was significantly higher in ulcerative colitis patients than controls.

The chain employs TRBV5-1 and TRBJ1-3; no clear D. The source of this sequence is a boy aged 5-17 years who was a control in a study of pediatric ulcerative colitis. The sequenced sample consisted of gut tissue. For the CDR3, the DNA is TGCGCCAGCAGCTTGTCTATGCAAGACTCTGGAAACACCATATATTTT. Translation gives CASSLSMQDSGNTIYF.